This T cell receptor (beta chain) was documented in a study of blood T cell repertoires in COVID-19. Study information: Researchers got acute and convalescent COVID-19 samples from the United States, Italy and Spain. The cDNA or gDNA used as material had been derived from T cells, B-cell-depleted T cells, or PBMCs.

Study processing details: Reference gene primers were amplified, and this amplification served to estimate nucleated cell counts. The protocol was immunoSEQ multiplex PCR, while the TCRdb copy is restricted to in-frame clones and leaves out a portion. V, J and clone size derive from that table, while D and trimming were established from the DNA sequence. The sample holds over 35,000 clones, approximately 70% seen once. The CDR3 has 14 amino acids. V gave up 2 bases and J gave up 4 bases; unmatched junction bases: 3. CDR1 is SNHLY, CDR2 FYNNEI, per germline. V gene TRBV2 combines with J gene TRBJ1-2, with 8 nucleotides matching TRBD1. This receptor was obtained from a man at least 80 years old with acute or convalescent COVID-19. Material for sequencing was peripheral blood. The CDR3, as DNA: TGTGCCAGCAGTGAACAGGGGGCTAGCTATGGCTACACCTTC. Protein: CASSEQGASYGYTF. The whole variable domain, remainder taken from reference TRBV2 and TRBJ1-2, is EPEVTQTPSHQVTQMGQEVILRCVPISNHLYFYWYRQILGQKVEFLVSFYNNEISEKSEIFDDQFSVERPDGSNFTLKIRSTKLEDSAMYFCASSEQGASYGYTFGSGTRLTVV.